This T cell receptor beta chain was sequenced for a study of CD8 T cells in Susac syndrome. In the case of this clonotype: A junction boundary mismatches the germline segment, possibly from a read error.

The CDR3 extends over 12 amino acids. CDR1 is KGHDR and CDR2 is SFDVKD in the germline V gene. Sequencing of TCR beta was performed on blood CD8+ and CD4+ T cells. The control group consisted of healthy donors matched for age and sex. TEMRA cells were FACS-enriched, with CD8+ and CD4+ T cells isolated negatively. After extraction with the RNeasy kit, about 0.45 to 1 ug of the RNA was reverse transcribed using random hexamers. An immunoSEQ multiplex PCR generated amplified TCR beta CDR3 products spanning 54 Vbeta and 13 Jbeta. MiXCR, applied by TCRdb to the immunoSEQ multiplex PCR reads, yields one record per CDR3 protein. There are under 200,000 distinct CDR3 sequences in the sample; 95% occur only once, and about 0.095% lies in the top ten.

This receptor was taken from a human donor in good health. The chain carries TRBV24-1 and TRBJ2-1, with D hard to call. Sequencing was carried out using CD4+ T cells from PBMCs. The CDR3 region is CASSGVNNEQFF. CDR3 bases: TGTGCCAGCAGTGGGGTCAACAATGAGCAGTTCTTC.